One sample yielded the 9 T cell receptor beta chains listed below, sequenced in a study of shared clonotypes between healthy human individuals. Method: immunoSEQ multiplex PCR; TCRdb's copy keeps in-frame clones and lacks some. The sample lists around 1.1 million clones, around 82% seen once, with 0.5% to 0.65% in the top ten. The sample was memory CD4+ T cells from PBMCs. The subset was: CD45RA-negative fraction. These TCRs come from a man aged 18-30 years in good health. Some clones in this sample may be carry-over from other donors' samples.

J is TRBJ2-3 and V is TRBV5-1; D call uncertain. The CDR3 length is 14 residues. V was pared by 0 bases and J by 5 bases, with 10 bases between. Germline V gene sequence: CDR1 SGHRS, CDR2 YFSETQ. The chain's CDR3 is CASSLAQAGDTQYF. The CDR3, as DNA: TGCGCCAGCAGCTTGGCGCAGGCCGGAGATACGCAGTATTTT.

This chain uses TRBV29-1 with TRBJ2-1, with D perhaps matching TRBD2 (5 bases). From germline, CDR1 is SQVTM and CDR2 ANQGSEA. CDR3 length: 12 amino acids. The V gene lost 6 bases and the J gene lost 3 bases, with 9 bases spanning the gap. The CDR3 sequence: CSVARVYNEQFF. Here the CDR3 DNA reads TGCAGCGTCGCGAGGGTCTACAATGAGCAGTTCTTC.

The chain combines TRBV5-1 with TRBJ1-2; D gene unclear. Germline values: CDR1 SGHRS, CDR2 YFSETQ. V lost 4 bases and J 8 bases, leaving 12 bases between the germline ends. The CDR3 loop spans 12 amino acids. The CDR3 bases are TGCGCCAGCAGCCCGGGCCTTACGGGCTACACCTTC. Protein: CASSPGLTGYTF.

V gene TRBV11-2 combines with J gene TRBJ2-3, with D unresolved. Germline V gives CDR1 SGHAT, CDR2 FQNNGV. Trimming removed 3 bases at V and 4 bases at J, with 17 bases between. This CDR3 spans 16 amino acids. The CDR3 region has the DNA TGTGCCAGCAGCTTGAGGAGTGCGGTGGTGGCAGATACGCAGTATTTT. Amino acid sequence: CASSLRSAVVADTQYF.

Many counts were recorded for this clone. Other DNA sequences in the same sample also yield this CDR3. J is TRBJ1-1 and V is TRBV18; no clear D. The CDR3 consists of 15 residues. V lost 0 bases and J lost 4, with 12 bases in between. Germline-derived CDR1 and CDR2 are KGHSH and LQKENI. CDR3 region: CASSPPFAGGTEAFF. CDR3 DNA: TGTGCCAGCTCACCACCGTTTGCGGGTGGCACTGAAGCTTTCTTT.

The CDR3 loop reads CASSSSRDQPQHF. The CDR3 region has the DNA TGTGCCAGCAGCTCTTCGAGGGATCAGCCCCAGCATTTT. The chain couples TRBV11-2 to TRBJ1-5; the D is unclear. Germline-derived CDR1 and CDR2 are SGHAT and FQNNGV. The V end was cut by 4 bases, the J end by 5 bases, with 9 bases between. The CDR3 spans 13 residues.

For this clone: The same CDR3 is also encoded by other DNA sequences in this sample. This rearrangement joins TRBV28 to TRBJ2-7; 9 bases match TRBD1. The germline gives CDR1 MDHEN, CDR2 SYDVKM. CDR3 length equals 14 residues. With 4 bases clipped from V and 5 bases from J, the junction kept 6 bases outside the gene matches. CDR3 in amino acids: CASSSGTGKHEQYF. The CDR3 region has the DNA TGTGCCAGCAGTTCTGGGACAGGGAAGCACGAGCAGTACTTC. The full variable domain, in which reference TRBV28 and TRBJ2-7 provide the parts outside the CDR3, is DVKVTQSSRYLVKRTGEKVFLECVQDMDHENMFWYRQDPGLGLRLIYFSYDVKMKEKGDIPEGYSVSREKKERFSLILESASTNQTSMYLCASSSGTGKHEQYFGPGTRLTVT.

The rearrangement uses TRBV5-1 and TRBJ1-5; tentative D call: TRBD1 (5 bases). CDR1 and CDR2 from the germline V gene are SGHRS and YFSETQ. With 0 bases removed from V and 6 bases from J, the gap between germline ends came to 16 bases. This CDR3 region has 16 residues. CDR3 amino acids: CASSLEGSTSGQPQHF. CDR3 DNA: TGCGCCAGCAGCTTGGAGGGGTCGACTTCGGGTCAGCCCCAGCATTTT.

The chain is built from TRBV27 and TRBJ1-2, with unresolved D. The CDR3 length is 13 residues. Germline V lookup: CDR1 MNHEY, CDR2 SMNVEV (reference sequence). The germline V and J ends were trimmed by 6 bases and 4 bases, with 12 bases remaining between them. This chain's CDR3 is CASSPGFSYGYTF. In DNA, the CDR3 is TGTGCCAGCAGCCCGGGATTTTCCTATGGCTACACCTTC.